The rows below give T cell receptor beta chains drawn from one sample of a study of blood T cell repertoires in COVID-19. Sequencing was performed with immunoSEQ multiplex PCR; in TCRdb, only in-frame clones are kept and a portion is missing. The sample contains 150,000 to 200,000 clones, roughly 84% of which appear only once. The sample consisted of PBMCs or T cells enriched from blood (not recorded which). The receptors stem from a man between 65 and 85 years old who had been exposed to COVID-19. CDR3s include the opening cysteine and the closing phenylalanine or tryptophan. D genes are given only for firm matches. Where a row states a size, it is once, few, many or the class of an expanded clone; other rows omit it.

clone size	D gene	V gene	J gene	CDR3 DNA	CDR3 protein
.	.	TRBV19	TRBJ2-7	TGTGCCAGTAGTATCGAGACTAGTAATATCTACGAGCAGTACTTC	CASSIETSNIYEQYF
many	TRBD2	TRBV3-1/TRBV3-2	TRBJ2-1	TGTGCCAGCAGCCGAGCTGGCGGGGGGGGGTCCTACAATGAGCAGTTCTTC	CASSRAGGGGSYNEQFF
.	TRBD1	TRBV6-5	TRBJ1-5	TGTGCCAGCAGAGTACAGGGGCTCTTAGATCAGCCCCAGCATTTT	CASRVQGLLDQPQHF
.	TRBD2	TRBV6-6	TRBJ2-1	TGTGCCAGCAGGTACGGACTAGCGGGCATCACAGAGCAGTTCTTC	CASRYGLAGITEQFF
.	TRBD1	TRBV10-3	TRBJ1-2	TGTGCCATCAGCCCCTCAGGGGGCAGGGGGGACTATGGCTACACCTTC	CAISPSGGRGDYGYTF
.	.	TRBV20-1	TRBJ1-4	TGCAGTGTCAGGGCGTATGAAAAACTGTTTTTT	CSVRAYEKLFF
.	TRBD1	TRBV5-1	TRBJ1-2	TGCGCCAGCAGCCCGATGGAAGGGACAGGCTATGGCTACACCTTC	CASSPMEGTGYGYTF
.	.	TRBV10-2	TRBJ1-2	TGCGCCAGCAGTGAACAGAGAGAGAATGGCTACACCTTC	CASSEQRENGYTF
.	.	TRBV7-2	TRBJ2-2	TGTGCCAGCAGCCTCACCAGCGGGCTTAACACCGGGGAGCTGTTTTTT	CASSLTSGLNTGELFF
.	.	TRBV11-3	TRBJ2-7	TGTGCCAGCAGTTCGGGCTACGAGCAGTACTTC	CASSSGYEQYF
.	.	TRBV28	TRBJ1-1	TGTGCCAGCAGGCGGCCCGTGAACACTGAAGCTTTCTTT	CASRRPVNTEAFF
.	TRBD2	TRBV15	TRBJ2-3	TGTGCCACCAGCTACATGACTAGCGGGGCAGATACGCAGTATTTT	CATSYMTSGADTQYF
.	.	TRBV6-5	TRBJ1-3	TGTGCCAGCAGTTACTCAAGGGAGCGGAGAAACACCATATATTTT	CASSYSRERRNTIYF
once	.	TRBV28	TRBJ1-1	TGTGCCAGCAGTTCCCGCCTCCTTAGCACTGAAGCTTTCTTT	CASSSRLLSTEAFF
.	TRBD2	TRBV7-2	TRBJ2-3	TGTGCCAGCAGCCTTGGGACTAGCCCAGATACGCAGTATTTT	CASSLGTSPDTQYF
.	TRBD1	TRBV11-2	TRBJ2-7	TGTGCCAGCAGCTTAGAAGGGACAGGAAGCTACGAGCAGTACTTC	CASSLEGTGSYEQYF
few	.	TRBV19	TRBJ1-5	TGTGCCAGTAGTATGGGCAGGGGAGGCAATCAGCCCCAGCATTTT	CASSMGRGGNQPQHF
.	TRBD1	TRBV6-5	TRBJ1-2	TGTGCCAGCAGTCTATTACAGGGGGCAGGTGGCTACACCTTC	CASSLLQGAGGYTF
.	.	TRBV2	TRBJ2-5	TGTGCCAGCAGTTGGGCGAGGGTAGAGACCCAGTACTTC	CASSWARVETQYF
.	TRBD2	TRBV28	TRBJ2-3	TGTGCCAGCAGTTTGCGGACTAGCGGGAGAGTTCGGGATACGCAGTATTTT	CASSLRTSGRVRDTQYF
few	.	TRBV16	TRBJ2-1	TGTGCCAGCACCGTACAAGGACCGGGACTCCAAAAAGTGCGCTCCTACAATGAGCAGTTCTTC	CASTVQGPGLQKVRSYNEQFF
.	TRBD1	TRBV19	TRBJ1-1	TGTGCCAGTGGGCGACAGGGTAGGACTGAAGCTTTCTTT	CASGRQGRTEAFF
.	.	TRBV29-1	TRBJ1-1	TGCAGCGTTAGTGAGGGCGAGGCTTTCTTT	CSVSEGEAFF
.	.	TRBV18	TRBJ2-7	TGTGCCAGCTCATCCCCCGCAGGGTACTCCGAGCAGTACTTC	CASSSPAGYSEQYF
.	TRBD2	TRBV4-3	TRBJ2-1	TGCGCCAGCAGCCAAGATAGTGGGCTAGCGGTAAACAATGAGCAGTTCTTC	CASSQDSGLAVNNEQFF
.	.	TRBV19	TRBJ1-2	TGTGCCAGTAGTATTAGTCGGGCAGGGATCGTAACTAACTATGGCTACACCTTC	CASSISRAGIVTNYGYTF
.	.	TRBV7-2	TRBJ1-2	TGTGCCAGCAGCTTAGATTCGGGTGGCTCTACTAACTATGGCTACACCTTC	CASSLDSGGSTNYGYTF
.	.	TRBV7-2	TRBJ1-2	TGTGCCAGCAGCACGAGACAGTCGAACTATGGCTACACCTTC	CASSTRQSNYGYTF
.	.	TRBV4-1	TRBJ2-1	TGCGCCAGCAGCCAAGGCAGGGGAGGGAATGAGCAGTTCTTC	CASSQGRGGNEQFF
.	TRBD1	TRBV6-2/TRBV6-3	TRBJ1-5	TGTGCCAGCAGTACCGGGACAGGGTCCAATCAGCCCCAGCATTTT	CASSTGTGSNQPQHF
.	.	TRBV5-4	TRBJ1-5	TGTGCCAGCAGCTTGGATACAGAACAGCCCCAGCATTTT	CASSLDTEQPQHF